One and the same sample provided the 30 T cell receptor beta chains below, sequenced in a study of blood T cells in healthy people across ages. For the second PCR, which ran for roughly 6 to 12 cycles, a sample-barcoded 5' primer and a J-beta primer mix were used. Via MiXCR, TCRdb re-called the 5' RACE reads, giving one row per CDR3 protein. The sample lists 600,000 to 1,000,000 distinct CDR3 sequences; roughly 64% were seen once. Sequenced: blood. The receptors stem from a man aged 30 to 45 in good health.

The chain joins TRBV5-5 to TRBJ1-4; maybe TRBD1 (6 bases). The CDR3 length is 16 residues. V was trimmed by 5 bases and J by 5 bases, leaving 19 bases between them. The germline V gene has CDR1 SGHKS and CDR2 YYEKEE (reference sequence). For the CDR3, the DNA is TGTGCCAGCAGAAACAGGCCGGACAGTGAGAATGAAAAACTGTTTTTT. Its translation is CASRNRPDSENEKLFF. The whole variable domain, remainder taken from reference TRBV5-5 and TRBJ1-4, is DAGVTQSPTHLIKTRGQQVTLRCSPISGHKSVSWYQQVLGQGPQFIFQYYEKEERGRGNFPDRFSARQFPNYSSELNVNALLLGDSALYLCASRNRPDSENEKLFFGSGTQLSVL.

This rearrangement joins TRBV9 to TRBJ2-3; possibly TRBD1 or TRBD2 for D (5 bases each). V was clipped by 4 bases and J by 3 bases, with 18 bases between them. The CDR3 length is 16 residues. Per germline, CDR1 SGDLS and CDR2 YYNGEE. CDR3 residues: CASSPRPGALTDTQYF. DNA of the CDR3: TGTGCCAGCAGCCCCCGGCCCGGGGCACTTACAGATACGCAGTATTTT.

The J gene is TRBJ1-5, the V gene TRBV12-3 or TRBV12-4; D is unresolved. V lost 1 base, J lost 3 bases, and 10 bases lay in between. There are 15 residues in the CDR3. The CDR3 region is CASSLGGQLNQPQHF. CDR3 coding DNA: TGTGCCAGCAGTTTAGGAGGGCAGCTCAATCAGCCCCAGCATTTT.

This clonotype was detected once. The chain employs TRBV6-6 and TRBJ2-4; unclear D gene. The J call may be wrong; the DNA end is better matched by TRBJ2-7. Germline V gene lookup returns CDR1 MNHNY and CDR2 SVGAGI (reference sequence). The CDR3 consists of 12 residues. The CDR3: CASSGSLHEQYF. The CDR3 DNA reads as TGTGCCAGCAGCGGTAGTCTCCACGAGCAGTACTTC.

This chain joins TRBV7-2 and TRBJ2-2, with D perhaps assigned TRBD1 or TRBD2 (5 bases each). Germline V gene data show CDR1 as SGHTA and CDR2 as FQGNSA. The CDR3 length is 14 residues. The V gene lost 5 bases and the J gene lost 4 bases, with 11 bases spanning the gap. The CDR3 protein is CASSRFGGTGELFF. DNA for the CDR3: TGTGCCAGCAGCCGGTTTGGGGGCACCGGGGAGCTGTTTTTT.

The chain has TRBV20-1 and TRBJ1-2; tentative D call: TRBD1 (6 bases). The CDR3 consists of 13 residues. Germline V CDR1 and CDR2: DFQATT, SNEGSKA (reference sequence). V lost 6 bases and J lost 6, with 17 bases in between. This chain's CDR3 is CSANLQGSNGYTF. CDR3 DNA: TGCAGTGCAAACTTACAGGGATCAAATGGCTACACCTTC.

Comments on this clonotype: Germline is not matched at one junction end, which may reflect a read error. V is TRBV7-2 and J is TRBJ1-1; D unresolved. The CDR3 covers 13 residues. Germline V gene sequence: CDR1 SGHTA, CDR2 FQGNSA. CDR3 coding DNA: TGTGCCTGCAGCTTGAAACTGAACACTGAAGCTTTCTTT. Amino acids: CACSLKLNTEAFF.

J is TRBJ2-4 and V is TRBV20-1, with D tentatively TRBD2 (7 bases). Per germline, CDR1 DFQATT and CDR2 SNEGSKA (reference sequence). The CDR3 has 13 residues. The V end lost 8 bases, the J end lost 12 bases, and 23 bases lay between the germline ends. The DNA of the CDR3 is TGCAGTTCAAGCTCAGGGGAGGGAAGGGGTCAGTACTTC. It specifies CSSSSGEGRGQYF.

The V call is TRBV15, the J call TRBJ2-5, with no clear D. Germline V CDR1 and CDR2: LNHNV, YYDKDF (reference sequence). The CDR3 sequence is 13 residues long. V lost 4 bases to trimming and J lost 1 base, with 7 bases between them. The CDR3 region has the DNA TGTGCCACCAGCACACAAAGCCAAGAGACCCAGTACTTC. This encodes CATSTQSQETQYF.

The J gene is TRBJ2-7, the V gene TRBV6-1; D may be TRBD1 (6 bases). Germline CDR1 reads MNHNS; CDR2 reads SASEGT. The CDR3 runs to 15 residues. V gave up 0 bases and J gave up 0 bases, with 9 bases separating them. The CDR3 DNA sequence: TGTGCCAGCAGTGAAGCGCAGGACAGCTCCTACGAGCAGTACTTC. Translated: CASSEAQDSSYEQYF.

This clonotype was observed a handful of times. CDR3 loop: CAISLEGNTEAFF. CDR3 bases: TGTGCCATCTCATTGGAGGGTAACACTGAAGCTTTCTTT. The chain recombines TRBV10-3 with TRBJ1-1; no clear D gene. Trimming took off 8 bases at V and 2 bases at J, with 12 bases between the two ends. Germline V gene lookup returns CDR1 ENHRY and CDR2 SYGVKD. The CDR3 sequence is 13 residues long.

The rearrangement joins TRBV20-1 to TRBJ2-5; TRBD2 matches at 10 bases. The CDR3 is 14 amino acids. V was pared by 6 bases and J by 9 bases, with 13 bases of the junction left unmatched. Germline CDR1 and CDR2: DFQATT and SNEGSKA (reference sequence). CDR3: CSARTSGMGGAQYF. The CDR3 DNA reads TGCAGTGCGCGAACTAGCGGGATGGGAGGGGCCCAGTACTTC.

This clonotype is a singleton in its sample. The J gene is TRBJ1-6, the V gene TRBV7-9, with D unclear. V gave up 3 bases and J gave up 6 bases, with 12 bases separating them. There are 15 residues in the CDR3. Germline lookup yields CDR1 SEHNR and CDR2 FQNEAQ (reference sequence). As DNA, the CDR3 is TGTGCCAGCAGCTTGGGGAGGCACCGTAATTCACCCCTCCACTTT. Protein: CASSLGRHRNSPLHF.

The rearrangement joins TRBV6-1 to TRBJ2-5, with D perhaps matching TRBD1 (6 bases). Germline loops: CDR1 MNHNS, CDR2 SASEGT. V was clipped by 10 bases and J by 4 bases, with 16 bases between them. The CDR3 extends over 13 amino acids. The DNA of the CDR3 is TGTGCCACCCTACAGGGCCTGGTAGAGACCCAGTACTTC. It is translated as CATLQGLVETQYF.

The V gene is TRBV29-1, the J gene TRBJ2-7; perhaps TRBD1 as D (6 bases). V dropped 4 bases and J dropped 4 bases, with 11 bases sitting between them. This CDR3 contains 12 residues. Germline V gene lookup returns CDR1 SQVTM and CDR2 ANQGSEA. The CDR3 DNA reads TGCAGCGTTGGGTTGCAGGGGTACGAGCAGTACTTC. This encodes CSVGLQGYEQYF.

The V and J genes are TRBV5-1 and TRBJ2-5; 9 positions match TRBD1. The assigned J gene may be wrong: the sequence end matches TRBJ2-7 better. This CDR3 region has 16 residues. CDR1 is SGHRS and CDR2 is YFSETQ in the germline V gene. The CDR3 is CASSLRQGVGSYEQYF. The CDR3 coding sequence is TGCGCCAGCAGCTTACGACAGGGGGTGGGCTCCTACGAGCAGTACTTC.

The gene calls are TRBV4-3 and TRBJ1-6; possible D gene TRBD1, 5 bases. Germline values: CDR1 LGHNA, CDR2 YSLEER. Between the trimmed V and J ends, which lost 0 bases and 10 bases, there was a span of 16 bases. The CDR3 runs 16 residues. The CDR3 reads CASSQEFTGVRSPLHF. The CDR3 DNA is TGCGCCAGCAGCCAAGAGTTCACGGGGGTGCGATCACCCCTCCACTTT.

The chain is built from TRBV29-1 and TRBJ2-5; 7 nucleotides align to TRBD1. CDR3 size: 13 residues. Per the germline V gene, CDR1 is SQVTM and CDR2 is ANQGSEA. Trimming took 8 bases from V and 5 from J; bases not matched to a gene: 11. Here the CDR3 DNA reads TGCAGCCTTCTAGGGGGCGCCGGGGAGACCCAGTACTTC. Amino acids: CSLLGGAGETQYF.

The chain is built from TRBV20-1 and TRBJ2-7; 9 bases are a match to TRBD2. Germline V gene data show CDR1 as DFQATT and CDR2 as SNEGSKA (reference sequence). With 1 base clipped from V and 2 bases from J, the junction kept 9 bases outside the gene matches. The CDR3 is 16 amino acids. CDR3 sequence reads: CSARVGLAGHTYEQYF. The CDR3, as DNA: TGCAGTGCTAGAGTCGGGCTAGCGGGACACACCTACGAGCAGTACTTC.

The chain carries TRBV20-1 and TRBJ2-7, with D hard to call. Germline CDR1 reads DFQATT; CDR2 reads SNEGSKA (reference sequence). V lost 1 base to trimming and J lost 6 bases, with 7 bases between them. CDR3 length equals 11 residues. The CDR3 loop reads CSARGDREQYF. The CDR3 nucleotides read TGCAGTGCTAGAGGGGATCGCGAGCAGTACTTC.

The V gene is TRBV28, the J gene TRBJ2-6, with 7 bases aligning to TRBD1. J lost 1 base, V lost 7 bases, and 4 bases had no gene match. Per the germline V gene, CDR1 is MDHEN and CDR2 is SYDVKM. The CDR3 consists of 15 residues. CDR3 protein: CASNHRGSGANVLTF. The DNA of the CDR3 is TGTGCCAGCAATCACAGGGGATCTGGGGCCAACGTCCTGACTTTC.

Regarding this clonotype: Germline and junction disagree at one end, which may indicate a read error. V gene TRBV27 combines with J gene TRBJ2-3, with TRBD2 matching 8 bases. Germline loops: CDR1 MNHEY, CDR2 SMNVEV (reference sequence). This CDR3 spans 15 amino acids. The CDR3 here is CASSLSSAGVDTRYF. The DNA for the CDR3 is TGTGCCAGCAGTTTATCGTCAGCGGGGGTTGATACGCGGTATTTT.

This chain connects TRBV28 to TRBJ2-7, with a possible D match to TRBD1 (6 bases). Germline values: CDR1 MDHEN, CDR2 SYDVKM. The CDR3 has 13 residues. Trimming left V 6 bases short and J 3 bases short, with 12 bases between. Here the CDR3 reads CASRIGQFYEQYF. CDR3 DNA sequence: TGTGCCAGCAGGATTGGACAGTTCTACGAGCAGTACTTC.

This chain links TRBV20-1 with TRBJ2-4; 9 bases are a match to TRBD2. The J call is uncertain, as TRBJ2-7 better fits the DNA end. Germline V lookup: CDR1 DFQATT, CDR2 SNEGSKA (reference sequence). The length of the CDR3 is 15 residues. The chain's CDR3 is CSASSSGAVVVEQYF. As DNA, the CDR3 is TGCAGTGCTAGTTCTAGCGGGGCCGTCGTGGTCGAGCAGTACTTC.

This chain links TRBV7-2 with TRBJ1-2, with TRBD1 identical over 8 bases. This CDR3 has 13 amino acids. V lost 5 bases to trimming and J lost 7 bases; unmatched junction nucleotides: 6. The germline gives CDR1 SGHTA, CDR2 FQGNSA. The CDR3 bases are TGTGCCAGCAGCCGAGACAGGGGTGGTGGCTACACCTTC. It codes for CASSRDRGGGYTF.

This chain links TRBV7-2 with TRBJ1-2; unclear D gene. V dropped 2 bases and J dropped 4 bases, with 11 bases sitting between them. Germline CDR1 is SGHTA and CDR2 is FQGNSA. The CDR3 runs to 14 residues. The CDR3 bases are TGTGCCAGCAGCTTAAGAGCTGTTTTCTATGGCTACACCTTC. Protein sequence: CASSLRAVFYGYTF.

This chain joins TRBV12-3 or TRBV12-4 and TRBJ1-5, with D possibly matching TRBD1 (5 bases). CDR3 size: 17 residues. V shed 3 bases and J shed 1 base, with 16 bases lying between them. The CDR3 here is CASSFSGVSRSNQPQHF. The CDR3 bases are TGTGCCAGCAGTTTCTCGGGGGTTTCTCGGAGCAATCAGCCCCAGCATTTT.

This sequence joins TRBV6-1 and TRBJ1-2, with 8 bases aligning to TRBD1. Germline CDR1 and CDR2: MNHNS and SASEGT. This CDR3 is 13 amino acids long. J was trimmed by 7 bases and V by 8 bases; bases with no gene match: 9. The CDR3 loop reads CASGDWTGSGYTF. DNA for the CDR3: TGTGCCAGCGGAGACTGGACAGGGAGTGGCTACACCTTC.

This clonotype was observed at least ten times. This chain joins TRBV13 and TRBJ2-7; TRBD1 is a possible D gene (6 bases). The V end lost 2 bases, the J end lost 5 bases, and 7 bases lay between the germline ends. This CDR3 has 12 amino acids. Germline CDR1 reads PRHDT; CDR2 reads FYEKMQ (reference sequence). The CDR3 nucleotides are TGTGCCAGCAGCTTATCAGGGGACGAGCAGTACTTC. Translation: CASSLSGDEQYF.

This clonotype was counted between two and nine times. The chain uses TRBV4-3 and TRBJ2-5; D remains unclear. Germline CDR1 reads LGHNA; CDR2 reads YSLEER. This CDR3 spans 13 amino acids. Trimming removed 0 bases at V and 11 bases at J, with 13 bases between. The CDR3 sequence is CASSQEVESRQYF. In DNA, the CDR3 is TGCGCCAGCAGCCAAGAGGTTGAGTCGAGGCAGTACTTC.